The subject of this entry is one T cell receptor (beta chain). It lacks a known antigen. Base qualities were left out, and no much larger clone turns up one base away. TCRbeta CDR3 regions were amplified from genomic DNA using the immunoSEQ Assay, a bias-controlled multiplex PCR. As for how the authors treated the data: The number of nucleated cells in each sample was estimated from the amplification of reference gene primers within the assay. To quantify the absolute abundance of each unique TCRbeta CDR3 rearrangement, sequence reads were collapsed and filtered. Productive Simpson clonality was computed per sample as the square root of Simpson's diversity index over productive rearrangements. As stored in TCRdb, this immuneACCESS dataset retains in-frame rearrangements with V and J assigned. A fraction of the clones does not appear; measured against another copy, unresolved V genes explain less than half of the discrepancy, and the remainder lacks a known reason. The D gene and trimming were derived from the DNA, and the V and J assignments and clone size from that table. This sample lists 200,000 or so clones; roughly 80% were detected once. The ten largest make up 10% of the sample.

This record comes from a study of blood T cell repertoires in COVID-19 (dated by TCRdb to the early 2020s). About the study as a whole: The collaborator samples originated in the United States, Italy and Spain and spanned the acute and convalescent phases of COVID-19. The material from the prospective study consisted of cDNA or gDNA derived from T cells, B-cell-depleted T cells, or PBMCs. Subjects who had been exposed to COVID-19, were actively infected with it, or had recovered from it provided the deeply sampled blood TCRbeta repertoires that made up the dataset. A freely available public database, intended as a resource for researchers studying the immune response to SARS-CoV-2, is where the repertoires were released. Samples were obtained from the ongoing ImmuneRACE study (first 160 participants) and from about 1,300 subjects provided by 6 global collaborators. A de-identified subject ID, COVID-19 status, age in years and sex were almost always included in the sample metadata. Where available, HLA class I and class II types were taken from metadata supplied by the sample provider and were not determined by assay-based typing.

Looking up the germline V gene yields CDR1 SGHNT and CDR2 YENEEA. Trimming accounts for 1 base at V and 5 bases at J, while the number of junction bases matched to no gene is 9. From cysteine to phenylalanine, the CDR3 is 16 amino acids long. Left in the record is the CDR3 DNA by itself, 48 bases read in frame from the first base. The collaborating institutions used their own protocols to collect whole blood in K2EDTA tubes. For TCRbeta analysis, collaborators shipped samples as frozen whole blood, isolated PBMCs, or DNA extracted from either of those sample types. The study at large found these results: The amount of clinical and demographic metadata varied by source and participant and was provided uncurated.

Sequencing was carried out using peripheral blood. Here the chain combines TRBV11-3 and TRBJ2-5, with 8 junctional bases fitting TRBD2. This receptor was taken from a woman over 75 with acute or convalescent COVID-19. The CDR3 corresponds to CASSLASAGGWETQYF. The bases are TGTGCCAGCAGCTTAGCATCCGCGGGGGGCTGGGAGACCCAGTACTTC. The full variable domain, completed from the reference TRBV11-3 and TRBJ2-5 proteins outside the CDR3, reads EAGVVQSPRYKIIEKKQPVAFWCNPISGHNTLYWYLQNLGQGPELLIRYENEEAVDDSQLPKDRFSAERLKGVDSTLKIQPAELGDSAVYLCASSLASAGGWETQYFGPGTRLLVL.